This TCR beta chain was captured in a study of blood T cells in healthy people across ages. Between the trimmed V and J ends, which lost 6 bases and 2 bases, there was a span of 17 bases. This CDR3 region has 14 residues. Germline loops: CDR1 DFQATT, CDR2 SNEGSKA (reference sequence). A J-beta primer mix and a sample-barcoded 5' primer were used in a second PCR of roughly 6 to 11 cycles. TCRdb recomputed calls from the 5' RACE reads with MiXCR, one row per CDR3 protein. The profile shows around 580,000 distinct CDR3 sequences, 47% of them singletons. The rearrangement joins TRBV20-1 to TRBJ2-7, with TRBD2 as a possible D gene (6 bases). This sequence originates from a man older than 75 in good health. The specimen sequenced was blood. CDR3 loop: CSATDASVPYEQYF. CDR3 nucleotides: TGCAGTGCCACCGACGCTAGCGTCCCCTACGAGCAGTACTTC.